This TCR beta chain appears in the sequencing data of a study of CD4 T cell repertoires in COVID-19. Across the study: Relabeled CFSE-low cells, IL-2-expanded for around nine days, met spikes from other coronaviruses.

Germline V gene lookup returns CDR1 SEHNR and CDR2 FQNEAQ (reference sequence). The CDR3 loop spans 18 amino acids. Between the trimmed V and J ends, which lost 1 base and 3 bases, there was a span of 21 bases. Study findings and constraints: Two or all three memory subsets shared several highly expanded SARS-CoV-2-reactive clonotypes.

Mild-to-severe COVID-19 survivors were the donors. Sequenced by immunoSEQ multiplex PCR; TCRdb stores in-frame clones only, minus some. The sample gives approximately 75,000 clones, around 82% of which show up once; 0.5% to 0.6% is in the top ten. About this clone: Its specificity is not known.

This chain connects TRBV7-9 to TRBJ2-5; D perhaps matches TRBD1 (5 bases). The source is a human donor who had COVID-19. Sequences were derived from CD4+ T cells from peripheral blood, sampled after recovery from COVID-19. CDR3 DNA sequence: TGTGCCAGCAGCTTAGAATCCCTTTTTAGGACAAACAAAGAGACCCAGTACTTC. It codes for CASSLESLFRTNKETQYF.